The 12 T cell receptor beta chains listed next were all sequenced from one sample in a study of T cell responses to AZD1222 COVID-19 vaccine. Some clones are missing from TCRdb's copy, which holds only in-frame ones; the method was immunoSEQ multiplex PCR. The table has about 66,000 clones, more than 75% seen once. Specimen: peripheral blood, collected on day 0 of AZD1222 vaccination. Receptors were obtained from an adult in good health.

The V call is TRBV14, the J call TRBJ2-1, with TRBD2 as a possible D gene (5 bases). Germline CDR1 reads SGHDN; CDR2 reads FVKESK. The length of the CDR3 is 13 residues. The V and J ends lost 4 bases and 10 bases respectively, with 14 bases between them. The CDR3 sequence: CASSPYGRGEQFF. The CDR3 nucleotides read TGTGCCAGCAGCCCCTACGGGCGAGGGGAGCAGTTCTTC. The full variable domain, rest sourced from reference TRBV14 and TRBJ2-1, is EAGVTQFPSHSVIEKGQTVTLRCDPISGHDNLYWYRRVMGKEIKFLLHFVKESKQDESGMPNNRFLAERTGGTYSTLKVQPAELEDSGVYFCASSPYGRGEQFFGPGTRLTVL.

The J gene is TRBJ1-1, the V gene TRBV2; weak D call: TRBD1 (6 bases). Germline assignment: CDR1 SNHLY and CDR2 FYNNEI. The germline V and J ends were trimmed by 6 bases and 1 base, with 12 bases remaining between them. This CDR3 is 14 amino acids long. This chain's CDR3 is CASRTGKGNTEAFF. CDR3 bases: TGTGCCAGCAGGACAGGCAAGGGGAACACTGAAGCTTTCTTT.

CDR3 bases: TGCGCCAGCAGCTTAACTTTGGGATACGAGCAGTACTTC. Residues: CASSLTLGYEQYF. This sequence joins TRBV5-1 and TRBJ2-7; D unresolved. Germline-derived CDR1 and CDR2 are SGHRS and YFSETQ. This CDR3 has 13 amino acids. Trimming removed 2 bases from V and 4 bases from J, with 10 bases in between. The full variable domain, with the rest looked up from reference TRBV5-1 and TRBJ2-7, is KAGVTQTPRYLIKTRGQQVTLSCSPISGHRSVSWYQQTPGQGLQFLFEYFSETQRNKGNFPGRFSGRQFSNSRSEMNVSTLELGDSALYLCASSLTLGYEQYFGPGTRLTVT.

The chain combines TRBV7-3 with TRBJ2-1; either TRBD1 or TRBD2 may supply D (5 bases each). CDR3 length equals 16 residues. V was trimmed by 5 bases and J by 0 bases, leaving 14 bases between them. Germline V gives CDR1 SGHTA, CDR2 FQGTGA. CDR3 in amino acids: CASSPTGPSSYNEQFF. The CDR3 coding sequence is TGTGCCAGCAGCCCTACGGGACCCTCCTCCTACAATGAGCAGTTCTTC.

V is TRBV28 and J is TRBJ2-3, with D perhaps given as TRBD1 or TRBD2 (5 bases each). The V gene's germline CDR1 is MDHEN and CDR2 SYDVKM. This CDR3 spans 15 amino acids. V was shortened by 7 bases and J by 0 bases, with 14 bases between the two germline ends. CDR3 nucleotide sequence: TGTGCCAGCACACTTGGGGGATCGAGCACAGATACGCAGTATTTT. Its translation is CASTLGGSSTDTQYF.

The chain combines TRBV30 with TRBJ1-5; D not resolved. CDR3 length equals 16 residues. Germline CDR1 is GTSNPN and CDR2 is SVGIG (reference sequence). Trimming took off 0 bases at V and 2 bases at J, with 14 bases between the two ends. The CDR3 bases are TGTGCCTGGAGTGTAGAGGCCGGCTCGGGCAATCAGCCCCAGCATTTT. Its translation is CAWSVEAGSGNQPQHF.

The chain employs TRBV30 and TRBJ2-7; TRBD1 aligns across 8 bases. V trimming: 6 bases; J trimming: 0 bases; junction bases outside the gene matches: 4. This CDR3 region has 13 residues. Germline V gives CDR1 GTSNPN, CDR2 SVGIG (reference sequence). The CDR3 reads CACRGTGSYEQYF. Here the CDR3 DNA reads TGTGCCTGCCGAGGGACAGGCTCCTACGAGCAGTACTTC.

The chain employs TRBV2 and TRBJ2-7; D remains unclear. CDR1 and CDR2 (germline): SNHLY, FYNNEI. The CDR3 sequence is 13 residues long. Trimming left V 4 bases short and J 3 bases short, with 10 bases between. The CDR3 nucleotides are TGTGCCAGCAGTGTAATCTTCCACTACGAGCAGTACTTC. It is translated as CASSVIFHYEQYF.

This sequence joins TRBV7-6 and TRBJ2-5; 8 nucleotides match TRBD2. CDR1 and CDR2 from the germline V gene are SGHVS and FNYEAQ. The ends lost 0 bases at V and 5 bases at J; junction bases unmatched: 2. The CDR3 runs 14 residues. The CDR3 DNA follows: TGTGCCAGCAGCTTAGCGCGGGAGGCCGAGACCCAGTACTTC. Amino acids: CASSLAREAETQYF. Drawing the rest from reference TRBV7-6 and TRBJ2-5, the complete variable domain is GAGVSQSPRYKVTKRGQDVALRCDPISGHVSLYWYRQALGQGPEFLTYFNYEAQQDKSGLPNDRFSAERPEGSISTLTIQRTEQRDSAMYRCASSLAREAETQYFGPGTRLLVL.

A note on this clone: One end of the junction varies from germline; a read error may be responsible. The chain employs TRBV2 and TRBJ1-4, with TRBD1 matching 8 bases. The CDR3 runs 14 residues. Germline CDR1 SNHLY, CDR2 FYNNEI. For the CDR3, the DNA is TGCCTCACAGGGGGTAGGACGACGGGGGAAAAACTGTTTTTT. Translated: CLTGGRTTGEKLFF.

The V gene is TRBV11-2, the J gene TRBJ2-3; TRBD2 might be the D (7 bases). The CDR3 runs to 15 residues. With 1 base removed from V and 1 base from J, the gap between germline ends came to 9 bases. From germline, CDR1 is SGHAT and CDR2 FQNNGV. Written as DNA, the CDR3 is TGTGCCAGCAGCTTAGGAGGGGGGGGCACAGATACGCAGTATTTT. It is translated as CASSLGGGGTDTQYF.

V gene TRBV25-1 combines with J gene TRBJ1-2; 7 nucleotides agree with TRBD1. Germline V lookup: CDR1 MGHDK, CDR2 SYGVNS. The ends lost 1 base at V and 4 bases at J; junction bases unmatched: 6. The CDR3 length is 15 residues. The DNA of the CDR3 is TGTGCCAGCAGTGAATCCCCAGGGGGGGCCTATGGCTACACCTTC. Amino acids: CASSESPGGAYGYTF.